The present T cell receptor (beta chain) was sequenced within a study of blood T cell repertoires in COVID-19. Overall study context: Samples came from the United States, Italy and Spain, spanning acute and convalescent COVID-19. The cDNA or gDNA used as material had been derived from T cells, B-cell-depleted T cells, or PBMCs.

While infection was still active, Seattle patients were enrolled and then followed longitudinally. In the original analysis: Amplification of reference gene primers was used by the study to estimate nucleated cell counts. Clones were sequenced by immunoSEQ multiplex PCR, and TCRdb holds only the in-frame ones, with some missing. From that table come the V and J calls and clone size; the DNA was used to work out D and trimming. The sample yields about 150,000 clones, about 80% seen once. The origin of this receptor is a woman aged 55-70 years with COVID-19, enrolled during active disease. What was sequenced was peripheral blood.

The CDR3 DNA reads as TGTGCCAGCAGCTTAGAGATTCAGGGGACCGGGGAGCTGTTTTTT. Encoded protein: CASSLEIQGTGELFF. This chain joins TRBV7-6 and TRBJ2-2; maybe TRBD1 (6 bases). This CDR3 has 15 residues. Trimming took off 1 base at V and 5 bases at J, with 11 bases between the two ends. Germline V gene data show CDR1 as SGHVS and CDR2 as FNYEAQ.